This entry is about one T cell receptor beta chain. Sequencing was performed with immunoSEQ multiplex PCR; in TCRdb, only in-frame clones are kept and a portion is missing. The repertoire holds 150,000 or so clones, with about nine tenths as singletons. This sample was included in a study of T cell responses to AZD1222 COVID-19 vaccine. Germline assignment: CDR1 SGDLS and CDR2 YYNGEE. The CDR3 is made up of 16 amino acids. J was trimmed by 3 bases and V by 5 bases; bases with no gene match: 7. The sequencing here drew on peripheral blood, taken 28 days after the second AZD1222 dose. The V gene is TRBV9, the J gene TRBJ2-1; 11 bases fit TRBD2. The receptor was isolated from an adult who received the AZD1222 COVID-19 vaccine. CDR3: CASRPTLAGDYNEQFF. CDR3 nucleotide sequence: TGTGCCAGCAGGCCGACACTAGCGGGAGACTACAATGAGCAGTTCTTC.